The next 24 T cell receptor beta chains were all read from a single sample in a study of blood T cells in healthy people across ages. A second PCR, run for about 7 to 11 cycles, used a sample-barcoded 5' primer plus a J-beta primer mix. TCRdb reprocessed the 5' RACE reads via MiXCR and lists one record per CDR3 protein. The table has about 720,000 distinct CDR3 sequences, about a fifth seen once; the top ten hold approximately 20%. Material for sequencing was blood. The receptors were gathered from a man aged 70 or older in good health.

There are a few counts of this clonotype. V is TRBV9 and J is TRBJ2-3, with a possible D match to TRBD2 (6 bases). Germline CDR1 reads SGDLS; CDR2 reads YYNGEE. V lost 0 bases and J lost 5, with 16 bases in between. There are 16 residues in the CDR3. As DNA, the CDR3 is TGTGCCAGCAGCGTAGCCGGGACCGGGAGTAGAGATACGCAGTATTTT. Translated, it gives CASSVAGTGSRDTQYF.

As to this clonotype: The junction and the germline gene differ at one end; a read error may be behind it. Written as DNA, the CDR3 is TGTGCCGGCTCTCCAACGACCTCCGACTCAATCAATGAGCAGTTCTTC. This encodes CAGSPTTSDSINEQFF. J is TRBJ2-1 and V is TRBV18; D call uncertain. CDR1 is KGHSH and CDR2 is LQKENI in the germline V gene. This CDR3 has 16 amino acids.

This clonotype was counted at least ten times. This chain uses TRBV9 with TRBJ2-5; 11 bases align to TRBD2. This CDR3 is built from 17 residues. V lost 3 bases to trimming and J lost 1 base; unmatched junction nucleotides: 8. Germline CDR1 and CDR2: SGDLS and YYNGEE. CDR3 sequence reads: CASSADLGLAGQETQYF. The CDR3 coding sequence is TGTGCCAGCAGCGCTGACCTCGGACTAGCGGGCCAAGAGACCCAGTACTTC.

V gene TRBV6-5 combines with J gene TRBJ2-5; TRBD2 matches at 8 bases. V dropped 5 bases and J dropped 6; count of bases not matched to a gene: 14. Germline values: CDR1 MNHEY, CDR2 SVGAGI. The CDR3 contains 16 residues. The CDR3 bases are TGTGCCAGCAGTAGCGGGAGTGGATTCGGCGATAAGACCCAGTACTTC. It is translated as CASSSGSGFGDKTQYF.

The chain employs TRBV20-1 and TRBJ2-5, with 7 bases identical to TRBD2. Trimming at V came to 0 bases and at J to 2 bases, leaving 6 bases not matched to a gene. CDR1 DFQATT and CDR2 SNEGSKA come from the germline V gene (reference sequence). The CDR3 contains 15 residues. The CDR3, as DNA: TGCAGTGCTAGAGATGGGGCTAGCGGACAAGAGACCCAGTACTTC. It encodes CSARDGASGQETQYF.

This clonotype was seen a handful of times. This chain joins TRBV19 and TRBJ2-1, with TRBD2 matching 9 bases. The V gene's germline CDR1 is LNHDA and CDR2 SQIVND (reference sequence). The ends lost 2 bases at V and 7 bases at J; junction bases unmatched: 6. The length of the CDR3 is 15 residues. The DNA of the CDR3 is TGTGCCAGTAGTATATTAGCGGGGGCCCTAAATGAGCAGTTCTTC. Translating it yields CASSILAGALNEQFF.

The rearrangement joins TRBV7-2 to TRBJ2-5; D call uncertain. The J call may not be correct, given that the DNA end is closer to TRBJ2-7. The CDR3 contains 15 residues. Per the germline V gene, CDR1 is SGHTA and CDR2 is FQGNSA. CDR3 nucleotides: TGTGCCAGCAGCTTAGCTTCCACAGACTCCTACGAGCAGTACTTC. Translating gives CASSLASTDSYEQYF.

This clonotype was detected only a few times. Relative to the germline gene, one junction end is altered; a read error may explain this. The V call is TRBV6-4, the J call TRBJ2-1; tentative D call: TRBD1 (6 bases). CDR1 is MRHNA, CDR2 SNTAGT, per germline. CDR3 length: 17 residues. The CDR3 protein is CARSDSGGGHSYNEQFF. The CDR3 coding sequence is TGTGCCCGCAGTGACTCGGGTGGGGGCCACTCCTACAATGAGCAGTTCTTC.

This clonotype was detected many times. The chain carries TRBV15 and TRBJ2-4; TRBD2 is a possible D gene (6 bases). CDR1 is LNHNV and CDR2 is YYDKDF in the germline V gene (reference sequence). This CDR3 comprises 14 residues. V lost 9 bases and J lost 2, with 14 bases in between. In DNA, the CDR3 is TGTGCCACTAGGGACGGAGGGTCCAAAAACATTCAGTACTTC. Encoded protein: CATRDGGSKNIQYF.

This sequence joins TRBV6-2 or TRBV6-3 and TRBJ2-5, with D possibly being TRBD2 (6 bases). The CDR3 is 15 amino acids. V lost 4 bases, J lost 0 bases, and 12 bases lay in between. CDR1 and CDR2 (germline): MNHEY, SVGEGT. The chain's CDR3 is CASSSGGTYQETQYF. DNA of the CDR3: TGTGCCAGCAGTTCCGGGGGAACGTACCAAGAGACCCAGTACTTC.

This clonotype was seen only a few times. The chain joins TRBV29-1 to TRBJ2-5; 7 positions agree with TRBD1. V was clipped by 4 bases and J by 4 bases; unmatched bases: 9. Germline V gene sequence: CDR1 SQVTM, CDR2 ANQGSEA. The CDR3 is made up of 14 amino acids. The CDR3, as DNA: TGCAGCGTTGTTCAAACAGGGGCCAGAGAGACCCAGTACTTC. It yields the protein CSVVQTGARETQYF.

The chain uses TRBV7-6 and TRBJ2-1; 8 bases match TRBD1. V dropped 5 bases and J dropped 7; count of bases not matched to a gene: 7. The CDR3 is 14 residues long. CDR1 and CDR2 (germline): SGHVS, FNYEAQ. The CDR3 here is CASSDTGGRNEQFF. The CDR3 region has the DNA TGTGCCAGCAGCGACACAGGGGGGAGGAATGAGCAGTTCTTC.

This clonotype turned up a few times. V gene TRBV12-3 or TRBV12-4 combines with J gene TRBJ1-6; perhaps TRBD1 as D (5 bases). This CDR3 region has 15 residues. With 2 bases removed from V and 8 bases from J, the gap between germline ends came to 13 bases. The CDR3 DNA reads as TGTGCCAGCAGTTTAAATGGGTGGGGGGATTCACCCCTCCACTTT. This encodes CASSLNGWGDSPLHF.

This chain uses TRBV7-8 with TRBJ2-3, with D uncertain. The CDR3 has 13 amino acids. Trimming took off 2 bases at V and 2 bases at J, with 5 bases between the two ends. Germline V gene sequence: CDR1 SGHVS, CDR2 FQNEAQ. The CDR3 DNA reads TGTGCCAGCAGCTTAAGTACCACAGATACGCAGTATTTT. This sequence encodes CASSLSTTDTQYF.

The V call is TRBV12-3 or TRBV12-4, the J call TRBJ1-6; 9 nucleotides agree with TRBD1. This CDR3 spans 14 amino acids. V gave up 6 bases and J gave up 7 bases; unmatched junction bases: 4. Written as DNA, the CDR3 is TGTGCCAGCAGCCCAGACAGGGGGAATTCACCCCTCCACTTT. Its translation is CASSPDRGNSPLHF.

The DNA for the CDR3 is TGCGCCAGCAGCTTGTACGGCGTGGGGGGACAGCCCCAGCATTTT. This sequence encodes CASSLYGVGGQPQHF. The chain employs TRBV5-1 and TRBJ1-5; tentatively, D is TRBD1 (5 bases). Germline V lookup: CDR1 SGHRS, CDR2 YFSETQ. With 1 base removed from V and 7 bases from J, the gap between germline ends came to 15 bases. CDR3 length: 15 amino acids.

CDR3 in amino acids: CASSPPAGGYEQYV. CDR3 coding DNA: TGCGCCAGCAGCCCTCCAGCGGGCGGATACGAGCAGTACGTC. The V and J genes are TRBV5-1 and TRBJ2-7, with D perhaps TRBD2 (6 bases). The CDR3 contains 14 residues. From germline, CDR1 is SGHRS and CDR2 YFSETQ. V shed 4 bases and J shed 4 bases, with 15 bases lying between them.

The chain employs TRBV28 and TRBJ1-3; D is unclear. The germline gives CDR1 MDHEN, CDR2 SYDVKM. V lost 10 bases and J 0 bases, leaving 7 bases between the germline ends. The CDR3 is 12 amino acids. CDR3 loop: CAIKGSGNTIYF. For the CDR3, the DNA is TGTGCCATCAAGGGCTCTGGAAACACCATATATTTT.

The table lists this clonotype with many counts. CDR3 nucleotide sequence: TGTGCCAGCAGTCACAGGGTCTTAGGTTACGAGCAGTACTTC. It yields the protein CASSHRVLGYEQYF. The rearrangement joins TRBV28 to TRBJ2-7, with D tentatively TRBD1 (6 bases). The CDR3 totals 14 residues. The germline V gene encodes CDR1 MDHEN and CDR2 SYDVKM. V lost 5 bases and J lost 4, with 15 bases in between.

This clonotype was observed many times. This chain connects TRBV20-1 to TRBJ2-5; 13 nucleotides align to TRBD2. Germline lookup yields CDR1 DFQATT and CDR2 SNEGSKA (reference sequence). V dropped 0 bases and J dropped 5; count of bases not matched to a gene: 9. This CDR3 spans 17 amino acids. The CDR3 DNA follows: TGCAGTGCTAGAGACTTACTAGCGGGGGGGCCTTTGGAGACCCAGTACTTC. Translating gives CSARDLLAGGPLETQYF.

Regarding this clonotype: Since a much larger clone is just one base distant, this may be a read error. The rearrangement links TRBV2 to TRBJ2-1; a weak D match, TRBD2 (6 bases). From germline, CDR1 is SNHLY and CDR2 FYNNEI. The CDR3 consists of 13 residues. CDR3 nucleotide sequence: TGTACCAGCAGTGTTGGAGGGGACCATGAGCAGTTCTTC. It encodes CTSSVGGDHEQFF.

There are a few counts of this clonotype. The junction shows a germline mismatch at one end, possibly a read error. The chain links TRBV7-2 to TRBJ2-1, with D possibly TRBD1 on 5 matching bases. Germline values: CDR1 SGHTA, CDR2 FQGNSA. The CDR3 loop spans 12 amino acids. The CDR3 DNA reads as TGTGCCAGCAGCTCAGGGTCCGGCGCCGTTCGCTTC. Its protein is CASSSGSGAVRF.

The chain is built from TRBV5-1 and TRBJ1-1; a possible D gene is TRBD1 (6 bases). The CDR3 consists of 17 residues. Trimming removed 3 bases at V and 3 bases at J, with 21 bases between. Germline V gene lookup returns CDR1 SGHRS and CDR2 YFSETQ. The chain's CDR3 is CASSSRATGGVHTEAFF. For the CDR3, the DNA is TGCGCCAGCAGCTCACGCGCGACAGGAGGAGTTCACACTGAAGCTTTCTTT. Full variable domain (outside the CDR3, taken from reference TRBV5-1 and TRBJ1-1): KAGVTQTPRYLIKTRGQQVTLSCSPISGHRSVSWYQQTPGQGLQFLFEYFSETQRNKGNFPGRFSGRQFSNSRSEMNVSTLELGDSALYLCASSSRATGGVHTEAFFGQGTRLTVV.

The V gene is TRBV5-1, the J gene TRBJ1-1, with 9 nucleotides matching TRBD1. The V gene end was trimmed by 3 bases and the J gene end by 4 bases; junction bases not matched to a gene: 7. Per the germline V gene, CDR1 is SGHRS and CDR2 is YFSETQ. The CDR3 has 15 amino acids. In nucleotides, the CDR3 is TGCGCCAGCAGCTGGACAGGGGAGGGTGGCACTGAAGCTTTCTTT. Translating gives CASSWTGEGGTEAFF.